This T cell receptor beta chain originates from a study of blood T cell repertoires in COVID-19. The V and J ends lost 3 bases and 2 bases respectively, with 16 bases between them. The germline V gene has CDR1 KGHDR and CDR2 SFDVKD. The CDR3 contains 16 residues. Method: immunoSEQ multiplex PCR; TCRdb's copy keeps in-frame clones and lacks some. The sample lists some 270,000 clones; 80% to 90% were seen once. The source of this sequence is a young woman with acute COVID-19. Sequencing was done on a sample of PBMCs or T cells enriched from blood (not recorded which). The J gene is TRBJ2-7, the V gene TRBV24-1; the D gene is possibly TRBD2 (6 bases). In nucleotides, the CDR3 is TGTGCCACCAGTGATCAACGAGGCGGGAACGCCTACGAGCAGTACTTC. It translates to CATSDQRGGNAYEQYF.